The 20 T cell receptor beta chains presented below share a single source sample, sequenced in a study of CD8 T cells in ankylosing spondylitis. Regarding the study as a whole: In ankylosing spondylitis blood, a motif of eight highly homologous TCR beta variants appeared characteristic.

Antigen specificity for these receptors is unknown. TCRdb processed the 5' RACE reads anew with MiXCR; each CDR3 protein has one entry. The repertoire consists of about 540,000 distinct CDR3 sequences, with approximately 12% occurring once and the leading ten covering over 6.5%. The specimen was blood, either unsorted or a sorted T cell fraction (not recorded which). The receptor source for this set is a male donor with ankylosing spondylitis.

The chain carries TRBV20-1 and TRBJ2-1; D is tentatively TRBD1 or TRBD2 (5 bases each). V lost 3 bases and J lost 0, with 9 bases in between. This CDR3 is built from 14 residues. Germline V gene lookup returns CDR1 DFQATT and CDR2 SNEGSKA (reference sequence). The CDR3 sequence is CSARGRNSYNEQFF. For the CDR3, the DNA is TGCAGTGCTAGGGGACGGAACTCCTACAATGAGCAGTTCTTC.

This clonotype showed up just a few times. CDR3 nucleotide sequence: TGTGCCAGCAGCTTAGCCGGGGGCGCCGCGCAGTACTTC. The encoded protein is CASSLAGGAAQYF. The genes are TRBV11-2 and TRBJ2-7; the D call may be TRBD1 or TRBD2 (6 bases each). CDR3 size: 13 residues. The V and J ends lost 1 base and 9 bases respectively, with 13 bases between them. CDR1 and CDR2 (germline): SGHAT, FQNNGV.

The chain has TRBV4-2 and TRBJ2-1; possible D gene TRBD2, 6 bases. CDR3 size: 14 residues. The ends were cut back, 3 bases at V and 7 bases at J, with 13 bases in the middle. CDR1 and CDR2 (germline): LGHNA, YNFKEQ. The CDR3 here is CASSQPNAGNEQFF. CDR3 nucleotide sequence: TGTGCCAGCAGCCAGCCCAACGCGGGGAATGAGCAGTTCTTC.

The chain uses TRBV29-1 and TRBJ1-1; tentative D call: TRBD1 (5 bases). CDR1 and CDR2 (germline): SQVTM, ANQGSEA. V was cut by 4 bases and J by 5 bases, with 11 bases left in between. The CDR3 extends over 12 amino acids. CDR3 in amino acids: CSVGGGWTEAFF. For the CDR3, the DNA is TGCAGCGTTGGGGGGGGGTGGACTGAAGCTTTCTTT.

CDR3 sequence reads: CASGQNPNTGELFF. The CDR3 DNA follows: TGTGCCTCGGGACAGAATCCGAACACCGGGGAGCTGTTTTTT. The rearrangement joins TRBV7-9 to TRBJ2-2, with TRBD1 matching over 7 bases. Looked up from germline, CDR1 is SEHNR and CDR2 is FQNEAQ (reference sequence). Trimming removed 11 bases from V and 0 bases from J; junction bases left unmatched: 6. CDR3 length: 14 residues.

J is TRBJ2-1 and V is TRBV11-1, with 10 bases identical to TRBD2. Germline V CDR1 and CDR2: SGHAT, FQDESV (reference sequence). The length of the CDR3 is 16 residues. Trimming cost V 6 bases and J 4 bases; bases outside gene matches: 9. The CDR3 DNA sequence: TGTGCCAGCAGACTAGCCGGGACTAGCGCATACAATGAGCAGTTCTTC. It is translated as CASRLAGTSAYNEQFF.

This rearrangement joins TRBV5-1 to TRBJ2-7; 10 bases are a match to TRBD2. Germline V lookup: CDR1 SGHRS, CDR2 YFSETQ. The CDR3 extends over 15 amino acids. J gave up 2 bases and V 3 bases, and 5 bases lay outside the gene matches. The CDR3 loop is CASSSLAGVTYEQYF. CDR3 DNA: TGCGCCAGCAGCTCGCTAGCGGGAGTCACCTACGAGCAGTACTTC.

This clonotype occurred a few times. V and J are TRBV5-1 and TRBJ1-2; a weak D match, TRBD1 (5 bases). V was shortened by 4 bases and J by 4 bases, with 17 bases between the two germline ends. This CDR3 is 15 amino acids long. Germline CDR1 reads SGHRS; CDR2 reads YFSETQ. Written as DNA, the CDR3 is TGCGCCAGCAGCCCGGAGGGGCGGGGGAGCTATGGCTACACCTTC. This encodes CASSPEGRGSYGYTF.

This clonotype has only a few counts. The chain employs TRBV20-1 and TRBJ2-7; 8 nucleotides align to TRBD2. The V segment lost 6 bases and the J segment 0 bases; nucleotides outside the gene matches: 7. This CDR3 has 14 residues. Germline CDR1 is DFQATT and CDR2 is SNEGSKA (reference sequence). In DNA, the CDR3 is TGCAGTGCCTCTCGCGGGAGGTTCTCCTACGAGCAGTACTTC. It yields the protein CSASRGRFSYEQYF.

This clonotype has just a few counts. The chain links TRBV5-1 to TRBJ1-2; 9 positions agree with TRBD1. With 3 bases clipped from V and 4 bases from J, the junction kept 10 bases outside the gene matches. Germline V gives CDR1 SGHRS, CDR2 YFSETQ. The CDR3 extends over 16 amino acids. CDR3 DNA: TGCGCCAGCAGCTATTCTCCGGGACAGGGAAGCTATGGCTACACCTTC. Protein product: CASSYSPGQGSYGYTF.

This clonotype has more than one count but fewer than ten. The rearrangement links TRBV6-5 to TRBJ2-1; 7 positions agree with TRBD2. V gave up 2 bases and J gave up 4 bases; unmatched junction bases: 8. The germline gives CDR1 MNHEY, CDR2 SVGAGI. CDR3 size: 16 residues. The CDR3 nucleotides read TGTGCCAGCAGTTACGGGGGGGACCTAAAATACAATGAGCAGTTCTTC. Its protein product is CASSYGGDLKYNEQFF.

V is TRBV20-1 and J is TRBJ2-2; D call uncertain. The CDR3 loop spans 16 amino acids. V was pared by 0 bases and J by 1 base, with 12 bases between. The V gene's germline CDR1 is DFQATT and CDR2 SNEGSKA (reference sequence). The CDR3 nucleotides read TGCAGTGCTAGAGATAGTCGGGCCATGAACACCGGGGAGCTGTTTTTT. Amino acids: CSARDSRAMNTGELFF.

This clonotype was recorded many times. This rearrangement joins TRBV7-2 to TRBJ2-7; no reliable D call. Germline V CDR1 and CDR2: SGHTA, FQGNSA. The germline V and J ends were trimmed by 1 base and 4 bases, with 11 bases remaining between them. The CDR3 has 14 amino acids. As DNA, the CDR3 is TGTGCCAGCAGCTTAGGAACGCTCGGTTACGAGCAGTACTTC. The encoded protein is CASSLGTLGYEQYF.

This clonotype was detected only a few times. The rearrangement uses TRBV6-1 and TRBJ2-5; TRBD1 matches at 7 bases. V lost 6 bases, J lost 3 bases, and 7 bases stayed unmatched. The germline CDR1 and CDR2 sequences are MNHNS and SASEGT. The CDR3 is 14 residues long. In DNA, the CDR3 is TGTGCCAGCAGCCAAACAGGGGTAGAAGAGACCCAGTACTTC. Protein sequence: CASSQTGVEETQYF.

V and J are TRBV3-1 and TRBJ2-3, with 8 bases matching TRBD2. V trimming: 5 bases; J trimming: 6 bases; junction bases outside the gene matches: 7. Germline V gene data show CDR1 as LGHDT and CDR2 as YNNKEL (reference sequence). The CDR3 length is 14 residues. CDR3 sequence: CASSASGSADTQYF. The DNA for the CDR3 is TGTGCCAGCAGCGCGAGCGGGAGTGCTGATACGCAGTATTTT.

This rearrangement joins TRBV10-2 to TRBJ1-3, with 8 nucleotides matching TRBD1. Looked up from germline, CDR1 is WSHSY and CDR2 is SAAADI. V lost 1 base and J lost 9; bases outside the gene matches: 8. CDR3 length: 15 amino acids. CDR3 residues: CASSELGGTGGTIYF. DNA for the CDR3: TGCGCCAGCAGTGAGTTGGGGGGGACAGGAGGCACCATATATTTT.

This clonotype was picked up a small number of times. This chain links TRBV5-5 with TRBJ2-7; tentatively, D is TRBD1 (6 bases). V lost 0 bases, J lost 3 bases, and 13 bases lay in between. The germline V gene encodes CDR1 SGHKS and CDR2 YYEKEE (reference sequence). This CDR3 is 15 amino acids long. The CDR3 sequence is CASSLERTVGYEQYF. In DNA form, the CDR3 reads TGTGCCAGCAGCTTGGAGAGGACAGTGGGCTACGAGCAGTACTTC.

CDR3 DNA sequence: TGCAGTGCTTTAGCGGGAGGGTCGAGCACAGATACGCAGTATTTT. Translation: CSALAGGSSTDTQYF. The chain recombines TRBV20-1 with TRBJ2-3; 11 bases fit TRBD2. Germline V gene sequence: CDR1 DFQATT, CDR2 SNEGSKA (reference sequence). The ends lost 5 bases at V and 0 bases at J; junction bases unmatched: 4. The CDR3 runs 15 residues.

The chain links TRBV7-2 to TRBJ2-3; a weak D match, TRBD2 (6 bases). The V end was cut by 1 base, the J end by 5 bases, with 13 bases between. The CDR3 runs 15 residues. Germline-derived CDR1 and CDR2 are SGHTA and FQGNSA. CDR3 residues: CASSLGAVGGDTQYF. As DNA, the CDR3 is TGTGCCAGCAGCTTAGGGGCGGTGGGGGGAGATACGCAGTATTTT.

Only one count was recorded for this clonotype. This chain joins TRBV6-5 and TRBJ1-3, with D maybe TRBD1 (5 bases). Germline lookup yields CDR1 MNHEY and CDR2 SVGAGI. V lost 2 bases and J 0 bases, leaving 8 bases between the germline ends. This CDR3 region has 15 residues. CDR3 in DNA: TGTGCCAGCAGTTACGGGACCGGCTCTGGAAACACCATATATTTT. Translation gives CASSYGTGSGNTIYF.